Below, 8 T cell receptor beta chains from the same sample are listed, as sequenced in a study of OX40 agonist ivuxolimab in advanced cancers. Here immunoSEQ multiplex PCR was the method, and the copy in TCRdb shows in-frame clones only, minus some. The table has almost 70,000 clones, around four fifths seen once. Sequenced here: CD4+ or CD8+ T cells sorted from blood, sampled in a trial of the OX40 agonist ivuxolimab. These receptors all stem from an adult with an advanced solid tumor such as melanoma, head and neck, liver or kidney cancer.

The genes are TRBV6-7 and TRBJ2-7, with 7 bases fitting TRBD1. TRBV6-7 is an ORF for which the function is uncertain. Unmatched junction bases numbered 6, after V lost 10 bases and J lost 0 bases. The CDR3 sequence is 13 residues long. Here the CDR3 DNA reads TGTGCCATCCCGTGGGACAGCTCCTACGAGCAGTACTTC. Translating it yields CAIPWDSSYEQYF.

The chain combines TRBV7-9 with TRBJ1-4, with 11 bases identical to TRBD1. V lost 0 bases and J lost 7; bases outside the gene matches: 10. Germline CDR1 SEHNR, CDR2 FQNEAQ (reference sequence). The CDR3 contains 18 residues. CDR3: CASSLAIGGQGVAEKLFF. The CDR3 DNA sequence: TGTGCCAGCAGCTTAGCGATCGGGGGACAGGGGGTAGCTGAAAAACTGTTTTTT.

In the case of this clone: A read error may produce the germline difference seen at one junction end. V and J are TRBV7-9 and TRBJ2-1; 12 nucleotides align to TRBD2. The germline V gene has CDR1 SEHNR and CDR2 FQNEAQ (reference sequence). This CDR3 has 18 residues. The CDR3 bases are TGTGCCAGCAGCGTAGCCTCGGGGGGACTAGCGGGTAGGAATGAGCAGTTCTTC. Amino acid sequence: CASSVASGGLAGRNEQFF. Using reference TRBV7-9 and TRBJ2-1 for the parts outside the CDR3, the full variable domain is DTGVSQNPRHKITKRGQNVTFRCDPISEHNRLYWYRQTLGQGPEFLTYFQNEAQLEKSRLLSDRFSAERPKGSFSTLEIQRTEQGDSAMYLCASSVASGGLAGRNEQFFGPGTRLTVL.

The chain couples TRBV6-1 to TRBJ1-5, with a possible D match to TRBD1 (5 bases). The CDR3 contains 14 residues. The V gene lost 6 bases and the J gene lost 4 bases, with 13 bases spanning the gap. The germline V gene has CDR1 MNHNS and CDR2 SASEGT. CDR3 protein: CASRSRGYNQPQHF. CDR3 DNA sequence: TGTGCCAGCAGGAGCCGGGGGTATAATCAGCCCCAGCATTTT.

CDR3 region: CASSLLQDPTGELFF. For the CDR3, the DNA is TGCGCCAGCAGCTTGTTACAAGACCCCACCGGGGAGCTGTTTTTT. The gene calls are TRBV5-1 and TRBJ2-2; D remains ambiguous. The germline CDR1 and CDR2 sequences are SGHRS and YFSETQ. V lost 1 base to trimming and J lost 4 bases, with 11 bases between them. CDR3 length: 15 residues.

This clone was found once. This CDR3 reads CASSPGTSYEQYF. The DNA of the CDR3 is TGTGCCAGCTCGCCCGGAACCTCCTACGAGCAGTACTTC. The rearrangement joins TRBV18 to TRBJ2-7; the D is unclear. The germline V and J ends were trimmed by 6 bases and 0 bases, with 9 bases remaining between them. The CDR3 is 13 amino acids. Germline V gives CDR1 KGHSH, CDR2 LQKENI.

The chain is built from TRBV28 and TRBJ2-5; D is undetermined. This CDR3 has 14 amino acids. Germline values: CDR1 MDHEN, CDR2 SYDVKM. V was clipped by 5 bases and J by 1 base, with 11 bases between them. This CDR3 is CASSRGRVQETQYF. The CDR3 nucleotides read TGTGCCAGCAGTCGCGGACGGGTCCAAGAGACCCAGTACTTC.

The rearrangement uses TRBV7-9 and TRBJ1-4; D might be TRBD1 (5 bases). This CDR3 contains 13 residues. Germline CDR1 is SEHNR and CDR2 is FQNEAQ (reference sequence). The V gene lost 4 bases and the J gene lost 8 bases, with 11 bases spanning the gap. The CDR3 DNA reads TGTGCCAGCAGCTGGGACCAAGGGGAAAAACTGTTTTTT. It is translated as CASSWDQGEKLFF.